This T cell receptor (beta chain) was found in a study of blood T cell repertoires in COVID-19. V was shortened by 4 bases and J by 4 bases, with 12 bases between the two germline ends. The CDR3 is 14 residues long. Germline loops: CDR1 SGHTA, CDR2 FQGTGA. Clones were sequenced by immunoSEQ multiplex PCR, and TCRdb holds only the in-frame ones, with some missing. The sample records 150,000 to 160,000 clones, 80% to 90% being singletons. This TCR was recovered from a woman aged 40-49 years with acute or convalescent COVID-19. V and J are TRBV7-3 and TRBJ2-3; D may be TRBD1 (6 bases). Sequencing was carried out using peripheral blood. The CDR3 coding sequence is TGTGCCAGCAGCTGGGGACACCCTTCAGATACGCAGTATTTT. This encodes CASSWGHPSDTQYF.